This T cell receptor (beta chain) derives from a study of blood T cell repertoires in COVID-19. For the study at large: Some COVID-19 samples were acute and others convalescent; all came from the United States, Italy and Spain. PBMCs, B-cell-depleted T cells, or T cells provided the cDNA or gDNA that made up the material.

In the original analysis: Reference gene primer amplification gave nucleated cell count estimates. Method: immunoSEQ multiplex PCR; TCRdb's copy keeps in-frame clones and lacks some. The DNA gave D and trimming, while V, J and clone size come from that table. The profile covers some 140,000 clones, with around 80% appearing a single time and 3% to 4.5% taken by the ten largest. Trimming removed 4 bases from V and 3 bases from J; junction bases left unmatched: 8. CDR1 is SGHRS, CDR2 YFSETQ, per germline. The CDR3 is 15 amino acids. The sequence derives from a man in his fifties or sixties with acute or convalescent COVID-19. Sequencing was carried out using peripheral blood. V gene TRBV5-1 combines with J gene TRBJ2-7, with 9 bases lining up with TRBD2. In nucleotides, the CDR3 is TGCGCCAGCAGCCGGCTGGCGGGAGGGAACTACGAGCAGTACTTC. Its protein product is CASSRLAGGNYEQYF. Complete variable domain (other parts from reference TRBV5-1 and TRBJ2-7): KAGVTQTPRYLIKTRGQQVTLSCSPISGHRSVSWYQQTPGQGLQFLFEYFSETQRNKGNFPGRFSGRQFSNSRSEMNVSTLELGDSALYLCASSRLAGGNYEQYFGPGTRLTVT.